The entry below describes one T cell receptor beta chain. Antigen specificity is unknown. Only CD45RO-negative cells positively selected for CCR7 counted as naive CD8 cells, so terminally differentiated effector memory CD45RA+ cells were excluded. The length of the CDR3 is 18 residues. The germline V gene encodes CDR1 SEHNR and CDR2 FQNEAQ (reference sequence). Losses at the gene ends were 1 base for V and 2 bases for J; bases not matched to a gene: 9. This entry comes from a study of shared clonotypes between healthy human individuals. Study details: Per donor, CD8 memory used one plate, CD8 naive used two, CD4 memory used three and CD4 naive used three.

Study findings and constraints: Sharing across four donors was highest in naive CD4 (approximately 5%) and lowest in memory CD8 (0.4%).

The repertoire was sequenced with immunoSEQ multiplex PCR; TCRdb's copy has only in-frame clones and lacks some. The sample shows 2 million to 2.5 million clones, about 95% of them seen only once. The TCR comes from a man in his late teens or twenties in good health. The chain has TRBV7-9 and TRBJ2-3, with 10 bases that match TRBD2. Sequencing was performed on naive CD8+ T cells sorted from blood. CDR3 residues: CASSLGTLLAGTTDTQYF. The CDR3 DNA reads as TGTGCCAGCAGCTTAGGGACCTTACTAGCGGGGACCACAGATACGCAGTATTTT.